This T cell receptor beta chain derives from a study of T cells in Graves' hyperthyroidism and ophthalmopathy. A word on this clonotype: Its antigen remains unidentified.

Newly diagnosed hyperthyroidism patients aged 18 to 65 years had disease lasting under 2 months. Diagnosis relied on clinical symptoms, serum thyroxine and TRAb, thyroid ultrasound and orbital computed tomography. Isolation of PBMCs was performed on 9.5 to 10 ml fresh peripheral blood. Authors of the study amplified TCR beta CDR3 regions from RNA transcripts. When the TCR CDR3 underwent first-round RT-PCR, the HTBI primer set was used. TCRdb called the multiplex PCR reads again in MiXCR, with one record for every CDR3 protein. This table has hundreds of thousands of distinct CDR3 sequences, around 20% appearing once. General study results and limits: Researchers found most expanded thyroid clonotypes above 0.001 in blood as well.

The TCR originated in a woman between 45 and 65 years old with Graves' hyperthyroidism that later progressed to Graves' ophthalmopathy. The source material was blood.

The CDR3 coding sequence is TGTGCCAGCACCTGGGACAGGGAACCTAGAGGGGCCAAAAACATTCAGTACTTC. Amino acids: CASTWDREPRGAKNIQYF. The chain links TRBV6-2 or TRBV6-3 to TRBJ2-4; 9 nucleotides line up with TRBD1. CDR3 size: 18 residues. The V segment lost 7 bases and the J segment 1 base; nucleotides outside the gene matches: 14. Looked up from germline, CDR1 is MNHEY and CDR2 is SVGEGT.